What follows describes a single T cell receptor (beta chain). As yet, its antigen is unknown. Time point denoted: peripheral blood 6 weeks after treatment start. This sample was taken from a study of PD-L1 blockade in urothelial cancer. The overall study: Blood was evaluated 3 weeks (second dose) and 6 weeks after therapy began. Researchers found blood samples held a median of approximately 150,000 T cells.

The data were produced by immunoSEQ multiplex PCR, yet TCRdb's version contains in-frame clones alone and is incomplete. The sample has around 100,000 clones, around 90% seen once. Broader study findings: When measured at 3 weeks, tumor-associated blood clones expanded more in durable-benefit patients.

Unmatched junction bases numbered 4, after V lost 3 bases and J lost 2 bases. The CDR3 extends over 15 amino acids. Germline CDR1 and CDR2: MNHNS and SASEGT. The chain employs TRBV6-1 and TRBJ2-5, with 9 bases aligning to TRBD2. This receptor was obtained from a man aged 55 to 70 with urothelial cancer. Specimen: PBMCs, collected around atezolizumab (anti-PD-L1) treatment. The DNA for the CDR3 is TGTGCCAGCAGTGAGTATAGCGGGGGACAAGAGACCCAGTACTTC. As protein: CASSEYSGGQETQYF.